The 26 T cell receptor beta chains given below trace back to one sample, sequenced in a study of human T cells and chemical hapten exposure. A single record per CDR3 protein comes from TCRdb applying MiXCR to the RACE reads. The sample shows about 140,000 distinct CDR3 sequences, approximately 10% of them seen only once. Specified time point: patch test 2, 6 weeks after DPC sensitization. Described treatment: therapeutic diphenylcyclopropenone sensitization with weekly scalp DPC. Sequenced here: whole blood, sampled in connection with sensitization to the hapten diphenylcyclopropenone (DPC). The source of these receptors is a woman aged 45-59 years with alopecia areata. Some clones in this sample may be carry-over from other donors' samples.

This chain links TRBV28 with TRBJ1-5; 8 positions agree with TRBD1. The V segment lost 6 bases and the J segment 6 bases; nucleotides outside the gene matches: 4. The CDR3 totals 13 residues. The germline V gene has CDR1 MDHEN and CDR2 SYDVKM. The DNA of the CDR3 is TGTGCCAGCAGCTCCAGGGGGCTTCAGCCCCAGCATTTT. It is translated as CASSSRGLQPQHF. The whole variable domain, filled in from reference TRBV28 and TRBJ1-5, reads DVKVTQSSRYLVKRTGEKVFLECVQDMDHENMFWYRQDPGLGLRLIYFSYDVKMKEKGDIPEGYSVSREKKERFSLILESASTNQTSMYLCASSSRGLQPQHFGDGTRLSIL.

The CDR3 loop reads CSGGHFDNEQFF. As DNA, the CDR3 is TGCAGCGGGGGTCACTTCGACAATGAGCAGTTCTTC. V and J are TRBV29-1 and TRBJ2-1; D remains unclear. V lost 7 bases, J lost 5 bases, and 12 bases lay in between. The CDR3 extends over 12 amino acids. From germline, CDR1 is SQVTM and CDR2 ANQGSEA.

This clonotype was seen a handful of times. The rearrangement joins TRBV12-3 or TRBV12-4 to TRBJ2-1; 12 bases agree with TRBD2. The CDR3 length is 14 residues. V was pared by 8 bases and J by 9 bases, with 8 bases of the junction left unmatched. The CDR3 coding sequence is TGTGCCAGCCGACCTAGCGGGAGGGTGAGTGAGCAGTTCTTC. This gives the protein CASRPSGRVSEQFF.

This clonotype was found once. The chain links TRBV12-3 or TRBV12-4 to TRBJ1-5; D is ambiguous. There are 14 residues in the CDR3. V was trimmed by 3 bases and J by 2 bases, leaving 8 bases between them. CDR3 sequence reads: CASSLLSGNQPQHF. The CDR3 DNA follows: TGTGCCAGCAGTTTGCTTTCCGGCAATCAGCCCCAGCATTTT.

In its sample, this clonotype was seen a few times. The chain carries TRBV2 and TRBJ1-3, with TRBD1 as a possible D gene (5 bases). Germline CDR1 is SNHLY and CDR2 is FYNNEI. The CDR3 spans 15 residues. Trimming stripped 6 bases from V and 0 bases from J, with 12 bases between. The CDR3 DNA follows: TGTGCCAGCAGGAGGCAGGGACTCTCTGGAAACACCATATATTTT. It yields the protein CASRRQGLSGNTIYF.

The sample holds a few counts of this clonotype. The gene calls are TRBV5-5 and TRBJ1-3, with D hard to call. The CDR3 runs 15 residues. V dropped 0 bases and J dropped 0 bases, with 7 bases sitting between them. Looked up from germline, CDR1 is SGHKS and CDR2 is YYEKEE (reference sequence). CDR3 sequence (DNA): TGTGCCAGCAGCTTGGACGTGGGCTCTGGAAACACCATATATTTT. This codes for CASSLDVGSGNTIYF. The full variable domain, in which reference TRBV5-5 and TRBJ1-3 provide the parts outside the CDR3, is DAGVTQSPTHLIKTRGQQVTLRCSPISGHKSVSWYQQVLGQGPQFIFQYYEKEERGRGNFPDRFSARQFPNYSSELNVNALLLGDSALYLCASSLDVGSGNTIYFGEGSWLTVV.

V and J are TRBV29-1 and TRBJ2-5; D remains ambiguous. The CDR3 contains 14 residues. Trimming removed 0 bases from V and 4 bases from J, with 12 bases in between. Germline assignment: CDR1 SQVTM and CDR2 ANQGSEA. The CDR3 protein is CSVEDISRRETQYF. CDR3 bases: TGCAGCGTTGAAGACATATCTAGGAGAGAGACCCAGTACTTC.

The CDR3 region is CASSQTPYSYNEQFF. CDR3 DNA sequence: TGTGCCAGCAGCCAGACTCCCTACTCCTACAATGAGCAGTTCTTC. The chain links TRBV3-1 to TRBJ2-1; no clear D gene. The V gene's germline CDR1 is LGHDT and CDR2 YNNKEL (reference sequence). CDR3 length equals 15 residues. Trimming shortened V by 3 bases and J by 0 bases, and 9 bases separated the two germline ends.

This clonotype appeared many times. The chain is built from TRBV3-1 and TRBJ1-2, with 9 bases fitting TRBD1. CDR3 length equals 15 residues. CDR1 LGHDT and CDR2 YNNKEL come from the germline V gene (reference sequence). Losses at the gene ends were 2 bases for V and 8 bases for J; bases not matched to a gene: 9. CDR3 coding DNA: TGTGCCAGCAGCCAATCCGGGACAGGGTTCGGAGGCTACACCTTC. It specifies CASSQSGTGFGGYTF. Variable domain in full (rest from reference TRBV3-1 and TRBJ1-2): DTAVSQTPKYLVTQMGNDKSIKCEQNLGHDTMYWYKQDSKKFLKIMFSYNNKELIINETVPNRFSPKSPDKAHLNLHINSLELGDSAVYFCASSQSGTGFGGYTFGSGTRLTVV.

The genes are TRBV29-1 and TRBJ2-5; D is undetermined. V lost 5 bases and J 2 bases, leaving 6 bases between the germline ends. The CDR3 has 11 residues. Germline assignment: CDR1 SQVTM and CDR2 ANQGSEA. The CDR3 loop is CSVTAQETQYF. DNA of the CDR3: TGCAGCGTTACGGCACAAGAGACCCAGTACTTC.

This clonotype was counted at least ten times. J is TRBJ2-1 and V is TRBV7-2; D is perhaps TRBD2 (6 bases). Germline lookup yields CDR1 SGHTA and CDR2 FQGNSA. The length of the CDR3 is 15 residues. With 5 bases removed from V and 1 base from J, the gap between germline ends came to 12 bases. The CDR3 nucleotides read TGTGCCAGCAGCCTGGACTACCGATCCTACAATGAGCAGTTCTTC. Translated, it gives CASSLDYRSYNEQFF.

This clonotype has more than one count but fewer than ten. The chain links TRBV10-1 to TRBJ2-2; 7 bases line up with TRBD2. J was trimmed by 0 bases and V by 2 bases; bases with no gene match: 0. CDR3 length: 15 residues. Germline V gene data show CDR1 as WNHNN and CDR2 as SYGVQD (reference sequence). The CDR3 DNA sequence: TGCGCCAGCAGTGAGGGGGGGGCGAACACCGGGGAGCTGTTTTTT. Its protein is CASSEGGANTGELFF.

A few counts support this clonotype. The chain uses TRBV9 and TRBJ2-6; the D gene is possibly TRBD1 (5 bases). Germline-derived CDR1 and CDR2 are SGDLS and YYNGEE. With 0 bases removed from V and 0 bases from J, the gap between germline ends came to 10 bases. The CDR3 extends over 17 amino acids. CDR3 region: CASSVARQLSGANVLTF. As DNA, the CDR3 is TGTGCCAGCAGCGTAGCCCGACAGCTCTCTGGGGCCAACGTCCTGACTTTC.

The genes are TRBV9 and TRBJ2-1, with 13 bases fitting TRBD2. CDR1 is SGDLS and CDR2 is YYNGEE in the germline V gene. The length of the CDR3 is 16 residues. J gave up 7 bases and V 4 bases, and 8 bases lay outside the gene matches. Here the CDR3 DNA reads TGTGCCAGCAGCATCCGACTAGCGGGAGGAGTAAATGAGCAGTTCTTC. It specifies CASSIRLAGGVNEQFF. The full variable domain, its missing parts supplied by reference TRBV9 and TRBJ2-1, is DSGVTQTPKHLITATGQRVTLRCSPRSGDLSVYWYQQSLDQGLQFLIQYYNGEERAKGNILERFSAQQFPDLHSELNLSSLELGDSALYFCASSIRLAGGVNEQFFGPGTRLTVL.

The chain recombines TRBV20-1 with TRBJ2-3; D ambiguous. Trimming shortened V by 6 bases and J by 0 bases, and 10 bases separated the two germline ends. The CDR3 is made up of 13 amino acids. The V gene's germline CDR1 is DFQATT and CDR2 SNEGSKA (reference sequence). As DNA, the CDR3 is TGCAGTGCGGGTGGATCTAGCACAGATACGCAGTATTTT. Its protein is CSAGGSSTDTQYF.

This chain connects TRBV7-9 to TRBJ2-3; weak D call: TRBD2 (6 bases). Trimming left V 5 bases short and J 3 bases short, with 15 bases between. The CDR3 covers 15 residues. Germline values: CDR1 SEHNR, CDR2 FQNEAQ (reference sequence). CDR3 sequence reads: CASSTSGAGTDTQYF. DNA for the CDR3: TGTGCCAGCAGCACCTCTGGGGCGGGGACAGATACGCAGTATTTT.

V and J are TRBV28 and TRBJ2-1, with a weak D call TRBD1 (6 bases). The CDR3 spans 14 residues. CDR1 is MDHEN and CDR2 is SYDVKM in the germline V gene. V lost 3 bases and J lost 4, with 10 bases in between. The DNA for the CDR3 is TGTGCCAGCAGTTTGCAACAGGGTTACAATGAGCAGTTCTTC. Encoded protein: CASSLQQGYNEQFF. The full variable domain, in which reference TRBV28 and TRBJ2-1 provide the parts outside the CDR3, is DVKVTQSSRYLVKRTGEKVFLECVQDMDHENMFWYRQDPGLGLRLIYFSYDVKMKEKGDIPEGYSVSREKKERFSLILESASTNQTSMYLCASSLQQGYNEQFFGPGTRLTVL.

In its sample, this clonotype was seen a few times. The chain links TRBV7-8 to TRBJ2-1; D unresolved. Germline loops: CDR1 SGHVS, CDR2 FQNEAQ. The CDR3 is 15 residues long. V dropped 5 bases and J dropped 4 bases, with 15 bases sitting between them. The CDR3 DNA reads as TGTGCCAGCAGCCGAGAACTTCGCCTTTACAATGAGCAGTTCTTC. This translates into CASSRELRLYNEQFF.

This clonotype was seen only a few times. This rearrangement joins TRBV20-1 to TRBJ1-5, with 7 bases that match TRBD1. Germline trimming cut 5 bases from V and 7 bases from J; bases unmatched to any gene: 11. The CDR3 is 14 amino acids. Germline loops: CDR1 DFQATT, CDR2 SNEGSKA (reference sequence). CDR3 region: CSASSGGVGQPQHF. CDR3 sequence (DNA): TGCAGTGCTTCTTCAGGGGGAGTGGGGCAGCCCCAGCATTTT.

The V gene is TRBV4-2, the J gene TRBJ2-2; TRBD2 matches at 15 bases. This CDR3 comprises 19 residues. The ends lost 5 bases at V and 4 bases at J; junction bases unmatched: 11. Germline-derived CDR1 and CDR2 are LGHNA and YNFKEQ. This chain's CDR3 is CASSERTSGRVLGTGELFF. DNA of the CDR3: TGTGCCAGCAGCGAAAGGACTAGCGGGAGGGTCCTCGGCACCGGGGAGCTGTTTTTT.

The chain links TRBV28 to TRBJ2-4; 8 bases are shared with TRBD2. CDR3 size: 16 residues. After removal of 5 bases from V and 6 bases from J, the junction contained 12 bases not matched to a gene. Germline V gene data show CDR1 as MDHEN and CDR2 as SYDVKM. CDR3 sequence (DNA): TGTGCCAGCAGTGCTGCACCGGGACGGGAGGGAAACATTCAGTACTTC. Amino acid sequence: CASSAAPGREGNIQYF.

The chain links TRBV20-1 to TRBJ2-3, with D possibly TRBD2 on 5 matching bases. The CDR3 runs to 16 residues. CDR1 is DFQATT and CDR2 is SNEGSKA in the germline V gene (reference sequence). V was cut by 5 bases and J by 6 bases, with 24 bases left in between. CDR3 region: CSAPPGSGVGQDTQYF. CDR3 DNA: TGCAGTGCTCCACCGGGCAGCGGAGTGGGTCAGGATACGCAGTATTTT.

The table lists this clonotype with many counts. The chain is built from TRBV18 and TRBJ2-5; 9 bases are a match to TRBD1. The CDR3 spans 14 residues. Germline V CDR1 and CDR2: KGHSH, LQKENI. The V gene end was trimmed by 6 bases and the J gene end by 4 bases; junction bases not matched to a gene: 6. The CDR3 spells CASSVGTGRETQYF. The CDR3 coding sequence is TGTGCCAGCTCGGTCGGGACAGGGCGAGAGACCCAGTACTTC.

This clonotype was seen at least ten times. J is TRBJ2-5 and V is TRBV4-1, with 13 bases aligning to TRBD2. The CDR3 consists of 16 residues. The V and J ends lost 3 bases and 2 bases, in that order; junction bases with no gene match: 3. The V gene's germline CDR1 is MGHRA and CDR2 YSYEKL. This CDR3 is CASSHAGLAGQETQYF. For the CDR3, the DNA is TGCGCCAGCAGCCACGCGGGACTAGCGGGGCAAGAGACCCAGTACTTC.

This clonotype came up a few times. The V and J genes are TRBV7-9 and TRBJ2-1; D is perhaps TRBD1 or TRBD2 (5 bases each). The V gene lost 3 bases and the J gene lost 0 bases, with 18 bases spanning the gap. The CDR3 sequence is 18 residues long. Germline CDR1 and CDR2: SEHNR and FQNEAQ (reference sequence). DNA for the CDR3: TGTGCCAGCAGCTTGTCGGGACCCACTCCGAGCTCCTACAATGAGCAGTTCTTC. This translates into CASSLSGPTPSSYNEQFF.

The rearrangement uses TRBV29-1 and TRBJ1-1; D remains ambiguous. The CDR3 runs to 14 residues. Trimming took 7 bases from V and 1 from J, leaving 16 bases between them. Per germline, CDR1 SQVTM and CDR2 ANQGSEA. DNA for the CDR3: TGCAGCGCCCGTGGATGGAGAGGGAACACTGAAGCTTTCTTT. Translated: CSARGWRGNTEAFF.